This entry lists 20 T cell receptor beta chains sequenced from one sample in a study of T cells in tumors and immune-related adverse events. Sequencing was performed with immunoSEQ multiplex PCR; in TCRdb, only in-frame clones are kept and a portion is missing. Counted here are about 22,000 clones, about nine tenths occurring once; the ten biggest clones make up 1.3% to 1.5%. The sequencing here drew on lymph node tissue, taken from a patient treated with anti-PD-1 therapy. The receptors were sampled from a female donor with metastatic renal cell carcinoma.

The rearrangement links TRBV12-5 to TRBJ2-7; TRBD1 might be the D (5 bases). The CDR3 is made up of 14 amino acids. Trimming removed 9 bases at V and 2 bases at J, with 17 bases between. Per germline, CDR1 LGHNT and CDR2 FRNRAP. CDR3 DNA: TGTGCTAGAGACGACAGAACCTATACCTACGAGCAGTACTTC. Amino acid sequence: CARDDRTYTYEQYF.

The chain is built from TRBV5-1 and TRBJ2-5, with 10 bases identical to TRBD2. CDR3 length equals 15 residues. Per germline, CDR1 SGHRS and CDR2 YFSETQ. V was clipped by 3 bases and J by 2 bases; unmatched bases: 4. The CDR3 reads CASSWGLAIQETQYF. CDR3 nucleotides: TGCGCCAGCAGCTGGGGACTAGCGATACAAGAGACCCAGTACTTC.

The gene calls are TRBV14 and TRBJ1-2, with D possibly matching TRBD1 (6 bases). Trimming took 0 bases from V and 4 from J, leaving 12 bases between them. Germline CDR1 reads SGHDN; CDR2 reads FVKESK. The CDR3 totals 15 residues. CDR3 bases: TGTGCCAGCAGCCAAGATCTTGGGGGCTCCTATGGCTACACCTTC. It specifies CASSQDLGGSYGYTF.

This chain connects TRBV6-1 to TRBJ1-2; perhaps TRBD1 as D (5 bases). The germline V gene encodes CDR1 MNHNS and CDR2 SASEGT. The CDR3 spans 15 residues. V was clipped by 1 base and J by 4 bases, with 13 bases between them. CDR3 sequence: CASSEGKGVIYGYTF. In nucleotides, the CDR3 is TGTGCCAGCAGTGAAGGAAAAGGGGTAATCTATGGCTACACCTTC.

The V call is TRBV10-3, the J call TRBJ2-2; D unclear. CDR1 and CDR2 (germline): ENHRY, SYGVKD. The V and J ends lost 9 bases and 5 bases respectively, with 13 bases between them. CDR3 size: 13 residues. CDR3 DNA: TGTGCCATTAATCCTTCAGTGACCGGGGAGCTGTTTTTT. It translates to CAINPSVTGELFF.

The chain has TRBV5-5 and TRBJ2-3, with unresolved D. CDR1 is SGHKS, CDR2 YYEKEE, per germline (reference sequence). The CDR3 contains 12 residues. V shed 3 bases and J shed 10 bases, with 12 bases lying between them. The CDR3 DNA reads as TGTGCCAGCAGCTCCCAAGGTAGGGCGCAGTATTTT. Protein: CASSSQGRAQYF.

This chain's CDR3 is CASSPFGDRGRETQYF. The DNA for the CDR3 is TGTGCCAGCAGCCCCTTTGGGGACAGGGGGCGGGAGACCCAGTACTTC. The rearrangement uses TRBV11-2 and TRBJ2-5; TRBD1 matches 12 bases. CDR1 and CDR2 (germline): SGHAT, FQNNGV. The CDR3 contains 16 residues. With V trimmed by 5 bases and J by 5 bases, 9 bases remained unmatched. Variable domain in full (rest from reference TRBV11-2 and TRBJ2-5): EAGVAQSPRYKIIEKRQSVAFWCNPISGHATLYWYQQILGQGPKLLIQFQNNGVVDDSQLPKDRFSAERLKGVDSTLKIQPAKLEDSAVYLCASSPFGDRGRETQYFGPGTRLLVL.

This rearrangement joins TRBV5-6 to TRBJ2-7, with 8 bases identical to TRBD1. The CDR3 is 14 amino acids. Germline loops: CDR1 SGHDT, CDR2 YYEEEE. V lost 4 bases, J lost 2 bases, and 5 bases stayed unmatched. The CDR3 spells CASSGGTGPYEQYF. DNA of the CDR3: TGTGCCAGCAGCGGGGGGACAGGACCCTACGAGCAGTACTTC.

This clone was recorded only once. The chain couples TRBV10-1 to TRBJ1-4; D gene unclear. Germline CDR1 is WNHNN and CDR2 is SYGVQD (reference sequence). There are 14 residues in the CDR3. Deletions cut 3 bases from V and 7 bases from J, with 12 bases between. CDR3 DNA sequence: TGCGCCAGCAGTGAAGACGGATCTGGTGAAAAACTGTTTTTT. Amino acid sequence: CASSEDGSGEKLFF.

This chain joins TRBV6-1 and TRBJ1-2, with no clear D. This CDR3 has 12 amino acids. The V gene lost 4 bases and the J gene lost 1 base, with 4 bases spanning the gap. CDR1 and CDR2 (germline): MNHNS, SASEGT. The CDR3 coding sequence is TGTGCCAGCAGTGGAAATAACTATGGCTACACCTTC. As protein: CASSGNNYGYTF.

The chain combines TRBV7-9 with TRBJ1-2; no reliable D call. The CDR3 sequence is 13 residues long. V was cut by 5 bases and J by 4 bases, with 11 bases left in between. CDR1 SEHNR and CDR2 FQNEAQ come from the germline V gene (reference sequence). The CDR3 DNA sequence: TGTGCCAGCAGCCCGCGAGGTGCCTATGGCTACACCTTC. Its translation: CASSPRGAYGYTF.

The V gene is TRBV15, the J gene TRBJ1-1; D gene ambiguous. The germline gives CDR1 LNHNV, CDR2 YYDKDF (reference sequence). The V gene lost 7 bases and the J gene lost 1 base, with 7 bases spanning the gap. This CDR3 is 12 amino acids long. The CDR3 region is CATTGGNTEAFF. DNA of the CDR3: TGTGCCACCACGGGCGGGAACACTGAAGCTTTCTTT.

This chain connects TRBV27 to TRBJ2-7; 8 nucleotides match TRBD1. This CDR3 region has 13 residues. V lost 5 bases and J lost 3; bases outside the gene matches: 3. Per germline, CDR1 MNHEY and CDR2 SMNVEV (reference sequence). CDR3 residues: CASSHGQGYEQYF. The CDR3 DNA reads as TGTGCCAGCAGTCACGGACAGGGCTACGAGCAGTACTTC.

The rearrangement joins TRBV2 to TRBJ2-1, with 10 bases that match TRBD2. This CDR3 comprises 14 residues. CDR1 and CDR2 (germline): SNHLY, FYNNEI. Losses at the gene ends were 7 bases for V and 6 bases for J; bases not matched to a gene: 6. The CDR3 protein is CASKEGLASNEQFF. The CDR3 bases are TGTGCCAGCAAGGAGGGACTAGCGAGCAATGAGCAGTTCTTC.

The chain has TRBV2 and TRBJ2-4; D remains ambiguous. This CDR3 comprises 14 residues. Germline CDR1 reads SNHLY; CDR2 reads FYNNEI. V was cut by 2 bases and J by 7 bases, with 12 bases left in between. The DNA of the CDR3 is TGTGCCAGCAGTGAAAGCCTTAGTTATAACATTCAGTACTTC. Amino acids: CASSESLSYNIQYF. Filled out from reference TRBV2 and TRBJ2-4, the complete variable domain reads EPEVTQTPSHQVTQMGQEVILRCVPISNHLYFYWYRQILGQKVEFLVSFYNNEISEKSEIFDDQFSVERPDGSNFTLKIRSTKLEDSAMYFCASSESLSYNIQYFGAGTRLSVL.

This clone was recorded once. V is TRBV28 and J is TRBJ2-5; D not certain. Germline lookup yields CDR1 MDHEN and CDR2 SYDVKM. The ends were cut back, 5 bases at V and 4 bases at J, with 5 bases in the middle. The CDR3 has 11 residues. The CDR3 DNA reads as TGTGCCAGCAGTCGGTTAGAGACCCAGTACTTC. Translating gives CASSRLETQYF. Based on the CDR3 plus reference TRBV28 and TRBJ2-5, the full variable domain is DVKVTQSSRYLVKRTGEKVFLECVQDMDHENMFWYRQDPGLGLRLIYFSYDVKMKEKGDIPEGYSVSREKKERFSLILESASTNQTSMYLCASSRLETQYFGPGTRLLVL.

The chain recombines TRBV7-6 with TRBJ2-5; D remains unclear. CDR1 and CDR2 from the germline V gene are SGHVS and FNYEAQ. The CDR3 spans 12 residues. V lost 7 bases and J 2 bases, leaving 8 bases between the germline ends. For the CDR3, the DNA is TGTGCCAGCACCGAAGGGCAAGAGACCCAGTACTTC. It encodes CASTEGQETQYF.

The chain is built from TRBV7-6 and TRBJ2-7; 9 bases are shared with TRBD1. The CDR3 sequence is 14 residues long. The germline CDR1 and CDR2 sequences are SGHVS and FNYEAQ. The junction had 2 bases not matched to a gene; V was cut back by 5 bases and J by 0 bases. CDR3 bases: TGTGCCAGCAGCGACAGGGGGGGCTCCTACGAGCAGTACTTC. Translated, it gives CASSDRGGSYEQYF.

This sequence joins TRBV2 and TRBJ2-6; D gene ambiguous. Germline V gene sequence: CDR1 SNHLY, CDR2 FYNNEI. Trimming cost V 5 bases and J 0 bases, with 8 bases left between them. This CDR3 is 15 amino acids long. The CDR3 loop is CASSTRPSGANVLTF. CDR3 sequence (DNA): TGTGCCAGCAGTACGAGACCCTCTGGGGCCAACGTCCTGACTTTC. Looking up the rest from reference TRBV2 and TRBJ2-6 gives the full variable domain: EPEVTQTPSHQVTQMGQEVILRCVPISNHLYFYWYRQILGQKVEFLVSFYNNEISEKSEIFDDQFSVERPDGSNFTLKIRSTKLEDSAMYFCASSTRPSGANVLTFGAGSRLTVL.

This clone was detected once. The chain carries TRBV6-1 and TRBJ1-1; D possibly corresponds to TRBD1 (5 bases). From germline, CDR1 is MNHNS and CDR2 SASEGT. The CDR3 totals 13 residues. Trimming shortened V by 7 bases and J by 5 bases, and 14 bases separated the two germline ends. Here the CDR3 reads CASNLSGGTEAFF. In DNA, the CDR3 is TGTGCCAGCAACCTATCGGGGGGAACTGAAGCTTTCTTT.